A single count supports the clone carrying this T cell receptor (beta chain). What it recognizes is unknown. The sample originates from a study of OX40 agonist ivuxolimab in advanced cancers. Trimming left V 5 bases short and J 5 bases short, with 21 bases between. CDR3 size: 16 residues. Germline CDR1 is MNHNY and CDR2 is SVGAGI (reference sequence). Notes on the study in general: Expanded clones were, on average, more numerous in CD8+ T cells than in CD4+. Antigens targeted by the expanded peripheral T cells were not determined.

This table comes from immunoSEQ multiplex PCR, and its TCRdb copy is limited to in-frame clones, with some not included. In the table there are fewer than 80,000 clones, around 85% of which are singletons. This clonotype originated in an adult with an advanced solid tumor such as melanoma, head and neck, liver or kidney cancer. The chain has TRBV6-6 and TRBJ2-5; weak D call: TRBD1 (6 bases). The source was CD4+ or CD8+ T cells sorted from blood, collected in a trial of the OX40 agonist ivuxolimab. The CDR3 DNA sequence: TGTGCCAGCAGTCAAATTACAAGGGGGAGAGGGGAGACCCAGTACTTC. It is translated as CASSQITRGRGETQYF.